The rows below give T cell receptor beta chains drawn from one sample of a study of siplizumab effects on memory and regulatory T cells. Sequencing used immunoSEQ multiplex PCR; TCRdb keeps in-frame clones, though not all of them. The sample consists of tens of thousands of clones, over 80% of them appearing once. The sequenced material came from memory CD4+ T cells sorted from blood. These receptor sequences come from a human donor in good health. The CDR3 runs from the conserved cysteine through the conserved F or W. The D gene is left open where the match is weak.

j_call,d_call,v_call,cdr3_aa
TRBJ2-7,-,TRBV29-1,CSVGDGRRGEQYF
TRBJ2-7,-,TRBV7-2,CASSLYGFTYEQYF
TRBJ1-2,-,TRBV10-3,CAIGFDGRIGYTF
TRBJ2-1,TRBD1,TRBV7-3,CASSLTRDSNNEQFF
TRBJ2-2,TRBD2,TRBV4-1,CASSHLGLARTGELFF
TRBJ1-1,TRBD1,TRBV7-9,CASSSTGETTMAFF
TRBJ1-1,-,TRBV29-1,CSVDGFRMNTEAFF
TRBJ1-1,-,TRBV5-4,CASSLTKRGTEAFF
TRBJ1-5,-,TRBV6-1,CASSEGEGSQPQHF
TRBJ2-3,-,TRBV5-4,CASSFSRSDTQYF
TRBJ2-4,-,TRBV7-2,CASSLAFGGGGNIQYF
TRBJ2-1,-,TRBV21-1,CASSKARPWDRRSYNEQFF
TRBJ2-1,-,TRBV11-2,CASSWSSGISSYNEQFF
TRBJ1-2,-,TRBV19,CASTTEYGYTF